This T cell receptor (beta chain) appears in the sequencing data of a study of STAT3 mutations in large granular lymphocyte leukemia. Study details: Among longitudinally sequenced T-LGLL patients, roughly half had canonical activating STAT3 mutations detected.

Regarding this clone: Its antigen is currently unknown.

Sequencing used immunoSEQ multiplex PCR; TCRdb keeps in-frame clones, though not all of them. The sample holds 37,000 or so clones, nearly 90% seen once. The V segment lost 3 bases and the J segment 4 bases; nucleotides outside the gene matches: 7. Germline V gene lookup returns CDR1 SGDLS and CDR2 YYNGEE. The CDR3 covers 15 residues. General study points: Some patients had persisting codominant clonotypes that could mask small clones. Every T-LGLL patient had at least one immunodominant TCRbeta clonotype.

Input material: PBMCs. This clonotype was sampled from a human donor with T large granular lymphocyte leukemia. Some clones in this sample may be carry-over from other donors' samples. This sequence joins TRBV9 and TRBJ1-1; TRBD1 aligns across 9 bases. CDR3: CASSAFTGGVTEAFF. For the CDR3, the DNA is TGTGCCAGCAGCGCCTTCACAGGGGGCGTCACTGAAGCTTTCTTT.